The rows below give T cell receptor beta chains drawn from one sample of a study of T cells expressing NK-cell markers. TCRdb re-called the 5' RACE reads; one entry per CDR3 protein, DNA not given. Recorded for this sample: 150,000 to 200,000 distinct CDR3 sequences. The sample consisted of blood T cells: a sorted CD56 or NKG2C T cell subset, CD4+ or CD8+ T cells, or bulk PBMC T cells (not recorded which). The source of these receptors is a woman aged 18-70 years in good health. Both conserved end residues are part of each CDR3. Each record gives: CDR3 protein, V gene, J gene, CDR3 length.

CASSLSSGSTEAFF,TRBV11-2,TRBJ1-1,14
CASSLGGLAGNSYNEQFF,TRBV11-2,TRBJ2-1,18
CASRSGGALFGANVLTF,TRBV6-1,TRBJ2-6,17
CASSHRQGALSGANVLTF,TRBV4-1,TRBJ2-6,18
CASSLATGGGTGELFF,TRBV12-3/TRBV12-4,TRBJ2-2,16
CASSFGGRDTIYF,TRBV5-6,TRBJ1-3,13
CASSEGTTSSGELFF,TRBV7-9,TRBJ2-2,15
CSAVNLGTPLSGELFF,TRBV20-1,TRBJ2-2,16
CASSATTGGNTEAFF,TRBV5-1,TRBJ1-1,15
CASRYLGTAGGPFTDTQYF,TRBV5-6,TRBJ2-3,19
CASSERQVPSQPQHF,TRBV4-2,TRBJ1-5,15
CASRRRQGSYNEQFF,TRBV7-2,TRBJ2-1,15
CASNPGGNSPLHF,TRBV12-3/TRBV12-4,TRBJ1-6,13
CASSPIGVRDQETQYF,TRBV18,TRBJ2-5,16
CASSPGGTGDELAKNIQYF,TRBV5-1,TRBJ2-4,19